This TCR beta chain was found in a study of T cell changes during pregnancy in multiple sclerosis. Clones were read by immunoSEQ multiplex PCR, and TCRdb kept only the in-frame ones, dropping some. This sample has about 74,000 clones, with 70% to 90% found just once. CDR1 is MNHNY, CDR2 SVGAGI, per germline (reference sequence). The V and J ends lost 0 bases and 6 bases respectively, with 11 bases between them. This CDR3 comprises 14 residues. This specimen consisted of peripheral blood, obtained before pregnancy. The chain is built from TRBV6-6 and TRBJ2-5, with D perhaps TRBD2 (6 bases). This clonotype originated in a female donor with multiple sclerosis, enrolled in a pregnancy study. The CDR3 loop reads CASSYSGGEKTQYF. The CDR3 DNA sequence: TGTGCCAGCAGTTACTCCGGGGGAGAAAAGACCCAGTACTTC.